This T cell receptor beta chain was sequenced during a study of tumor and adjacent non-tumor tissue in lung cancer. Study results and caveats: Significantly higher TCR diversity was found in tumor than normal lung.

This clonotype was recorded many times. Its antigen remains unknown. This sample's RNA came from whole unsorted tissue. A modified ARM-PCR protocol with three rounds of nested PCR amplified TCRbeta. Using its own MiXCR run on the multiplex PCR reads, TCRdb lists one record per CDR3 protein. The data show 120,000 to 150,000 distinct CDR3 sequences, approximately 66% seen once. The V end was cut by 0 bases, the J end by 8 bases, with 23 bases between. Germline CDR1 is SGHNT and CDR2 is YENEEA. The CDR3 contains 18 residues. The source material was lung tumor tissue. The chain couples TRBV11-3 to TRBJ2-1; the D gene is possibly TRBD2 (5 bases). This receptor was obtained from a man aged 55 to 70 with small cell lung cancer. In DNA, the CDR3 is TGTGCCAGCAGCTTAGAGGGCGGAGGATCCCTTCTTTATGATGAGCAGTTCTTC. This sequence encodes CASSLEGGGSLLYDEQFF.